This TCR beta chain was identified in a study of patients and donors after allogeneic stem cell transplantation. Per the germline V gene, CDR1 is MDHEN and CDR2 is SYDVKM. The CDR3 totals 14 residues. Trimming removed 5 bases at V and 2 bases at J, with 12 bases between. This clonotype came up many times. TCRdb ran MiXCR on the RT-PCR reads and lists one entry per CDR3 protein. The profile covers approximately 90,000 distinct CDR3 sequences, with around 5% appearing a single time and 2.6% taken by the ten largest. The origin of this receptor is a human donor who was either an allogeneic HSCT recipient or a stem cell or donor lymphocyte infusion donor (not recorded which). It is not recorded whose cells these are; they may come from a transplant donor. Sequenced sample: blood, either unsorted or a sorted T cell fraction (not recorded which). The chain uses TRBV28 and TRBJ2-5; D is possibly TRBD1 or TRBD2 (5 bases each). CDR3 in amino acids: CASSQWDGQETQYF. The CDR3 DNA follows: TGTGCCAGCAGTCAATGGGACGGACAAGAGACCCAGTACTTC.